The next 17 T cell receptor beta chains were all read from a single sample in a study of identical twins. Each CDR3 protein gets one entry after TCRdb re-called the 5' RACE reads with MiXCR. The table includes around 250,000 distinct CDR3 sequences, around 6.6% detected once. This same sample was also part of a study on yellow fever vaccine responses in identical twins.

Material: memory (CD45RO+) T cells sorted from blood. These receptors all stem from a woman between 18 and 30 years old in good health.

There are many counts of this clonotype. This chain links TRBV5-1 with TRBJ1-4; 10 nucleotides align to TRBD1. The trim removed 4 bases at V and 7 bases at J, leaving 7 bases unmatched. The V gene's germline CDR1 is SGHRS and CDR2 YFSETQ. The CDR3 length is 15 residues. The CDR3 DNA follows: TGCGCCAGCAGCGCGACCGGGACAGGGGTTGAAAAACTGTTTTTT. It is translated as CASSATGTGVEKLFF.

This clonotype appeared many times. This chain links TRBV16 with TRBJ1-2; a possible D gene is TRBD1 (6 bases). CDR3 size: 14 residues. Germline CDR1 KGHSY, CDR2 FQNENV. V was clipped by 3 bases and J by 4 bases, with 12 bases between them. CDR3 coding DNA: TGTGCCAGCAGCCAGCCCGGGACACCCTATGGCTACACCTTC. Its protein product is CASSQPGTPYGYTF.

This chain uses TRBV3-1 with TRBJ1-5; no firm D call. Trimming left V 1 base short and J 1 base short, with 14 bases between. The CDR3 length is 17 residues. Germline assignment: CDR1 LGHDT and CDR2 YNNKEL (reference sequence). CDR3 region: CASSQADAGRSNQPQHF. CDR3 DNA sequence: TGTGCCAGCAGCCAAGCGGATGCGGGCCGGAGCAATCAGCCCCAGCATTTT. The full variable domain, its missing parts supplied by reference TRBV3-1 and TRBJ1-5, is DTAVSQTPKYLVTQMGNDKSIKCEQNLGHDTMYWYKQDSKKFLKIMFSYNNKELIINETVPNRFSPKSPDKAHLNLHINSLELGDSAVYFCASSQADAGRSNQPQHFGDGTRLSIL.

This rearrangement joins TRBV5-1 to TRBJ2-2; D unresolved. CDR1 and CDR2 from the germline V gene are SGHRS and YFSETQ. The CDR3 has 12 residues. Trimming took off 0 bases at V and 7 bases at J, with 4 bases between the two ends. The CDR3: CASSLDFGELFF. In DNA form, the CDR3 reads TGCGCCAGCAGCTTGGACTTCGGGGAGCTGTTTTTT.

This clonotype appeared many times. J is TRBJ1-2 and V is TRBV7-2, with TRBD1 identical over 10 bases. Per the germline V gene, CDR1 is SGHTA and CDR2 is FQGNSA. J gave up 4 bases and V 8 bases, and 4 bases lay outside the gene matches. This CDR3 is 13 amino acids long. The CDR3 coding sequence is TGTGCCAGCCAGGACAGGGGGGGCTATGGCTACACCTTC. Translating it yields CASQDRGGYGYTF.

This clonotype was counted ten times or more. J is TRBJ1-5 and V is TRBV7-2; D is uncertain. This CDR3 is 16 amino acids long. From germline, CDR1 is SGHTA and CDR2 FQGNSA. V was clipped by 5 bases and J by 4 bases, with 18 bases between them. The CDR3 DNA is TGTGCCAGCAGCCCGGGAGGGTATGGCCTAAATCAGCCCCAGCATTTT. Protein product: CASSPGGYGLNQPQHF.

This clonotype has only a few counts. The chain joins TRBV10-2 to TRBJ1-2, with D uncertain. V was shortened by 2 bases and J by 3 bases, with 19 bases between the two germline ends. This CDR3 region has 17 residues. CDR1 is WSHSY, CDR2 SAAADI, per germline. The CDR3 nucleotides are TGCGCCAGCAGTGAGCCCTACTCTACAGAGGCGGACTATGGCTACACCTTC. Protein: CASSEPYSTEADYGYTF.

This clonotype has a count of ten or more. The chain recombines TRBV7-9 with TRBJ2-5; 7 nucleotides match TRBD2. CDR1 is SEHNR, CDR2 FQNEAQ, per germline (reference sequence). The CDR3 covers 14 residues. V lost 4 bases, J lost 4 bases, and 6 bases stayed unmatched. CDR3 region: CASSSSGWGETQYF. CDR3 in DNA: TGTGCCAGCAGCTCTAGCGGTTGGGGAGAGACCCAGTACTTC.

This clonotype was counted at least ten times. This CDR3 is CASSLGEATNTEAFF. CDR3 nucleotides: TGCGCCAGCAGCTTGGGAGAGGCAACGAACACTGAAGCTTTCTTT. The chain employs TRBV5-1 and TRBJ1-1; D not certain. The V end lost 0 bases, the J end lost 1 base, and 10 bases lay between the germline ends. CDR1 and CDR2 (germline): SGHRS, YFSETQ. This CDR3 has 15 residues.

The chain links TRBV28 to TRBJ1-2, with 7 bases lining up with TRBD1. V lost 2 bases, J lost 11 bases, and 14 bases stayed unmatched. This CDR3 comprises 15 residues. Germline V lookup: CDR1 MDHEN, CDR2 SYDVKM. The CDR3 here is CASSLEGTASFWYTF. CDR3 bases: TGTGCCAGCAGTTTAGAGGGGACAGCCTCGTTTTGGTACACCTTC.

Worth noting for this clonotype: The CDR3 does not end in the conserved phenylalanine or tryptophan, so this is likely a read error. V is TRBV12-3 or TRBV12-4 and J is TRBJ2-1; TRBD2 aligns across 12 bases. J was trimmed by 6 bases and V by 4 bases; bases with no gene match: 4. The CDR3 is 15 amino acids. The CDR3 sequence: CASSSGTSGFNEQFL. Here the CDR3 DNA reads TGTGCCAGCAGTTCCGGGACTAGCGGGTTCAATGAGCAGTTCTTA.

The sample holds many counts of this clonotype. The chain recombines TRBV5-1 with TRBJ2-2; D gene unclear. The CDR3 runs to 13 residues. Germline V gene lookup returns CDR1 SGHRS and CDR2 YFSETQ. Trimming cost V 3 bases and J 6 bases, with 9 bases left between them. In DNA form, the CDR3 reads TGCGCCAGCAGCTACGACCGCTCCGGGGAGCTGTTTTTT. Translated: CASSYDRSGELFF.

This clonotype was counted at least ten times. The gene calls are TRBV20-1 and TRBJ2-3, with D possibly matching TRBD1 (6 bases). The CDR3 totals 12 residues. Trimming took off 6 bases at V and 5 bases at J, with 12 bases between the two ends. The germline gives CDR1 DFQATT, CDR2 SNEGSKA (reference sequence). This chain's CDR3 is CSAPQGKDTQYF. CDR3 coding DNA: TGCAGTGCGCCCCAGGGGAAAGATACGCAGTATTTT.

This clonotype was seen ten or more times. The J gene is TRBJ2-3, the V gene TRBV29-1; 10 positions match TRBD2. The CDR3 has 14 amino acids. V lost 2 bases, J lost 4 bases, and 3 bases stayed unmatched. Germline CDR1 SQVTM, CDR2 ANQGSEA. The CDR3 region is CSVELAGVSDTQYF. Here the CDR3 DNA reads TGCAGCGTTGAACTAGCGGGAGTTTCAGATACGCAGTATTTT.

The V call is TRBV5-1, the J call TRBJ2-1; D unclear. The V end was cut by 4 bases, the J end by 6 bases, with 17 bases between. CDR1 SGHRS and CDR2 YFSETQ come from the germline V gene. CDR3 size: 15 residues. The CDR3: CASSTGDSWSNEQFF. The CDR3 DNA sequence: TGCGCCAGCAGCACTGGTGACTCCTGGAGCAATGAGCAGTTCTTC.

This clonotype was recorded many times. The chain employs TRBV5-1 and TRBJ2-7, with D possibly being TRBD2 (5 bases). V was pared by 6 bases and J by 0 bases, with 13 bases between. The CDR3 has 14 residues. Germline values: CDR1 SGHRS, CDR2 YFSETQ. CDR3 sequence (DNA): TGCGCCAGCACGCCCGTGGGGAGCTCCTACGAGCAGTACTTC. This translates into CASTPVGSSYEQYF.

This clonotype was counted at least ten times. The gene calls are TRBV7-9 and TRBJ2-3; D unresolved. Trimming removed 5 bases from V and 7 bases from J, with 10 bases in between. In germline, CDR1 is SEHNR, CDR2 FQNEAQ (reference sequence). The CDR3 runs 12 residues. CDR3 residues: CASSPTGNTQYF. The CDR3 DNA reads TGTGCCAGCAGCCCAACGGGTAATACGCAGTATTTT.